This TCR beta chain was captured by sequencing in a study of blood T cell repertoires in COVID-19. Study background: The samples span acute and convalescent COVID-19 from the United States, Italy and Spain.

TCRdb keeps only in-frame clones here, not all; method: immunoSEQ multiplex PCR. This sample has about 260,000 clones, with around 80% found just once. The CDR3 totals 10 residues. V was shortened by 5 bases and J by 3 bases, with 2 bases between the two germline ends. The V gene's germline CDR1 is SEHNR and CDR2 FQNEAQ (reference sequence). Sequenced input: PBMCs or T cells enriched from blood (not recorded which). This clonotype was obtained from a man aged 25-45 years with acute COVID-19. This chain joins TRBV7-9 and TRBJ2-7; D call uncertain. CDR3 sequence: CASSLYEQYV. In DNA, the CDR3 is TGTGCCAGCAGCCTCTACGAGCAGTACGTC.